This T cell receptor (beta chain) was sequenced during a study of blood T cells in healthy people across ages (dated by TCRdb to about 2015). Background for the entire study: In model experiments, template switching captured roughly one uniquely barcoded TCR beta cDNA molecule for every two T cells. Using the same blood draw, the study looked at two additional independent replicas of 1 million unique cDNA reads for two donors, one aged 18 to 30 and the other aged 80 or older. Age-related changes in TCR beta repertoire diversity were measured in the study by deep sequencing normalized with unique cDNA molecular identifiers. To avoid experimental bias, donors of different ages were randomly spread across the sequencing lanes. The donors were split into four age groups: young (average approximately 16 years), middle-aged (around 37), aged (more than 55) and long-lived (roughly 80). General findings and caveats noted by the study authors: Compared with the aged group, more naive CD4+ T cells, fewer expanded clones and increased TCR diversity were shown by the long-lived group, suggesting age selection. Because profiling used bulk unsorted PBMCs, naive and antigen-experienced compartments could not be compared conclusively. Observed TCR beta diversity correlated strongly with the percentage of naive T cells measured by flow cytometry. Estimates of total diversity based on one million sequenced T cells were regarded as lower bounds and as underestimates. Observed TCR beta diversity per million T cells fell roughly linearly with age, and a significant reduction was already apparent by age around 40. The CMV infection status of donors was not known, potentially confounding age-related changes in expanded clonotypes.

Systemically healthy Caucasian individuals from Russia, some 40 in total and aged roughly 6 to 100 years, were included as donors. Each donor gave about 9.7 milliliters of peripheral blood, drawn into EDTA-treated Vacutainer tubes. Ficoll-Paque density-gradient centrifugation was used to isolate PBMCs, with at least 6.5 million per sample. Total RNA, at least 6 micrograms per sample, was extracted from PBMCs with Trizol reagent. For every donor, flow cytometry on a PBMC aliquot measured the percentage of naive CD45RAhigh/CD27high T cells. From cysteine to phenylalanine, the CDR3 is 15 amino acids long. Just the 45-base CDR3 DNA is kept, in frame starting at base 1. This clonotype was recorded a few times. The antigen this receptor binds is unknown. No base qualities exist here, and no much larger clone lies one base off it. Library preparation was by 5' RACE. TCRdb names Illumina HiSeq 2500 as the instrument used. The second PCR ran for about 7 to 11 cycles and used a J-beta primer mix along with a sample-barcoded 5' primer. A template-switch 5' adaptor carrying 12 random nucleotides introduced a unique molecular identifier onto each TCR beta cDNA molecule. At least 3 million CDR3-containing paired-end reads were obtained from each sample. First-strand cDNA was synthesized from all RNA with the Mint cDNA synthesis kit, primed by a TRBC-specific oligonucleotide. Following uracil-DNA glycosylase treatment, a first 18-cycle PCR with universal primers M1SS and BC2_uni_R was performed on all cDNA. As for how the authors treated the data: For normalization, 1 million high-quality reads, each with a distinct molecular identifier, were randomly selected from each sample. Instead of being binned into consensus sequences, reads that shared molecular identifiers were thrown out. MiTCR, set to a Q25 quality threshold and the strictest error-elimination algorithm, was used for CDR3 identification, clonotype clustering and error correction. A nonparametric unseen species model with Euler transformation was used to estimate lower-bound total TCR beta diversity. The public sequencing data were trimmed at Q25 with fastp and processed into clonotypes with MiXCR by TCRdb, which kept only in-frame beta chains. Merged by CDR3 protein, the rows form single entries marked with the most common genes and DNA. TCRdb, not the original authors, processed these V and J calls. This sample gives around 280,000 distinct CDR3 sequences in total; less than 30% of them show up just once. The ten largest clones represent roughly 30% of the sample.

The V and J segments used are TRBV21-1 and TRBJ1-2. TRBV21-1 is listed as a pseudogene. Input material: blood. This TCR derives from a woman aged 70 to 79 in good health. The CDR3 amino acid sequence is: CASRERSREWHGYTF. The DNA reads TGTGCCAGCAGAGAAAGGTCAAGGGAATGGCATGGCTACACCTTC.